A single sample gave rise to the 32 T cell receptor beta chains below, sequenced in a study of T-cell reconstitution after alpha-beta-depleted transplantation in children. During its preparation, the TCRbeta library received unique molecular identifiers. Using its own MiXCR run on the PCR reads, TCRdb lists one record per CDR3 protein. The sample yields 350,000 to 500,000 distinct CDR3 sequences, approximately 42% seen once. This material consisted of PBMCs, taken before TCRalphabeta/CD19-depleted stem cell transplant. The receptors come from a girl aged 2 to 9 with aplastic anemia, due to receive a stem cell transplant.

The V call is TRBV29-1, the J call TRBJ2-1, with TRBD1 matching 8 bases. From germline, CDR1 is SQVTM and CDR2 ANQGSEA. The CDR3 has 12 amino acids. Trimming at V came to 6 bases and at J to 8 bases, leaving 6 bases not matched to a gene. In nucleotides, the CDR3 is TGCAGCGTGGTACAGGGGGGCGATGAGCAGTTCTTC. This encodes CSVVQGGDEQFF.

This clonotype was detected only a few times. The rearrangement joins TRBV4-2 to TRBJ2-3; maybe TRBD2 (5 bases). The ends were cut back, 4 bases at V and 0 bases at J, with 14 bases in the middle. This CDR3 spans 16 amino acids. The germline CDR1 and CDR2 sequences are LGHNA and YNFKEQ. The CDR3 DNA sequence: TGTGCCAGCAGCCTAGTGGGAGATCCGAGCACAGATACGCAGTATTTT. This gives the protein CASSLVGDPSTDTQYF.

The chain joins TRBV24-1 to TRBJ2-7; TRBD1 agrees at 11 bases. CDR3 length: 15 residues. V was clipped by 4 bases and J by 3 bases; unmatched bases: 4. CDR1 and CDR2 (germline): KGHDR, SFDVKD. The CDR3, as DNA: TGTGCCACCAGTGACTCCGGGACAGGGGGCTACGAGCAGTACTTC. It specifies CATSDSGTGGYEQYF.

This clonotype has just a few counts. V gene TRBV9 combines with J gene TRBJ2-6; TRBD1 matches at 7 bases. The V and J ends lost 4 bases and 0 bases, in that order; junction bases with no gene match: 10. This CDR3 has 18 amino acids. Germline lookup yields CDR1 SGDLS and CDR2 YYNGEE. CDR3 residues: CASSPQRGPFSGANVLTF. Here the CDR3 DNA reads TGTGCCAGCAGCCCCCAGAGGGGGCCCTTCTCTGGGGCCAACGTCCTGACTTTC. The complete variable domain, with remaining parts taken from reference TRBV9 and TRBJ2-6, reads DSGVTQTPKHLITATGQRVTLRCSPRSGDLSVYWYQQSLDQGLQFLIQYYNGEERAKGNILERFSAQQFPDLHSELNLSSLELGDSALYFCASSPQRGPFSGANVLTFGAGSRLTVL.

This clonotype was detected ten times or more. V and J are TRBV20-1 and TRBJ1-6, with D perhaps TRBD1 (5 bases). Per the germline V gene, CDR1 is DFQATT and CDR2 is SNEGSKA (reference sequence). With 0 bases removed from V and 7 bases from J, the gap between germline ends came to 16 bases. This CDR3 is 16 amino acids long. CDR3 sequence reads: CSARDGAGRKNSPLHF. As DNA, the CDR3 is TGCAGTGCTAGAGATGGGGCGGGACGTAAGAATTCACCCCTCCACTTT.

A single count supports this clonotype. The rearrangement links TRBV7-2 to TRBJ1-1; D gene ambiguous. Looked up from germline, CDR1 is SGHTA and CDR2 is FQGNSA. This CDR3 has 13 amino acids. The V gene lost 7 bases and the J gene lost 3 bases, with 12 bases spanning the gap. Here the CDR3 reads CASTQGPYTEAFF. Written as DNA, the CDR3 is TGTGCCAGCACCCAAGGGCCCTACACTGAAGCTTTCTTT.

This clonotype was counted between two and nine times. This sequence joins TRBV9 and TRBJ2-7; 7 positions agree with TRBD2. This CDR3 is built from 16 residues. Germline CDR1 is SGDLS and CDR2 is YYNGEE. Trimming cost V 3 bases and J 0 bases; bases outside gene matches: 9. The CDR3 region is CASSALAASHSYEQYF. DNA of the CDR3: TGTGCCAGCAGCGCCCTAGCGGCATCTCACTCCTACGAGCAGTACTTC.

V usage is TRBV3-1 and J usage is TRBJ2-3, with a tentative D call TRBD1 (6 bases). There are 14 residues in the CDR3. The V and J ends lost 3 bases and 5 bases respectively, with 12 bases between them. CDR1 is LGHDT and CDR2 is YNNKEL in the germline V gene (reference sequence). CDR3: CASSHPGQRDTQYF. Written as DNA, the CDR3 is TGTGCCAGCAGCCATCCGGGACAACGAGATACGCAGTATTTT.

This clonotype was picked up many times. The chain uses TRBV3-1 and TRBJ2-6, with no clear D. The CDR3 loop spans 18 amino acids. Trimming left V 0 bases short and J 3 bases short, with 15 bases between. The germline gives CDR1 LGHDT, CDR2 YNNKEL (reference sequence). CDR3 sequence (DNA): TGTGCCAGCAGCCAAGAGGTCAGCCAAGCTCTTGGGGCCAACGTCCTGACTTTC. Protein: CASSQEVSQALGANVLTF.

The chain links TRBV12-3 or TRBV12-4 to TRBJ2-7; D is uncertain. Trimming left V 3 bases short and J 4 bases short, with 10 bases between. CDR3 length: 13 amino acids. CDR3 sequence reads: CASSFTTKYEQYF. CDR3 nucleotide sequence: TGTGCCAGCAGTTTCACAACTAAATACGAGCAGTACTTC.

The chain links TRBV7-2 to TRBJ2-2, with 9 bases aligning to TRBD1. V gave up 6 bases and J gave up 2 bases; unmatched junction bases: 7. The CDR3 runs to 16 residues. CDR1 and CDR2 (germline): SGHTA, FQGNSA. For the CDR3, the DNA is TGTGCCAGCAGAGGAAGGGGACAGGGCAACACCGGGGAGCTGTTTTTT. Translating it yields CASRGRGQGNTGELFF.

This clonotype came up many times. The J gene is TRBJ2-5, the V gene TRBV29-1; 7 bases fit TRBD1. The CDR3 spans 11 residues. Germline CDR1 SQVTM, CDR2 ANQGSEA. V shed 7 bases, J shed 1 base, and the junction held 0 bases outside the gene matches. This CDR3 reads CSGQGQETQYF. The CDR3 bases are TGCAGCGGACAGGGCCAAGAGACCCAGTACTTC.

CDR3: CAGGGLGQPQHF. CDR3 DNA: TGTGCCGGAGGCGGGTTAGGGCAGCCCCAGCATTTT. The chain carries TRBV28 and TRBJ1-5; D is unresolved. This CDR3 spans 12 amino acids. The V gene lost 11 bases and the J gene lost 7 bases, with 15 bases spanning the gap. Germline V gene lookup returns CDR1 MDHEN and CDR2 SYDVKM.

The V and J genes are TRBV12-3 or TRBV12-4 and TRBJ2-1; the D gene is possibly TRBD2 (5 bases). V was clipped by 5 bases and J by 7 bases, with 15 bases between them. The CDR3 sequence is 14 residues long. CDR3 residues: CASSPYTRENEQFF. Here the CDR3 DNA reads TGTGCCAGCAGTCCTTACACTAGAGAGAATGAGCAGTTCTTC.

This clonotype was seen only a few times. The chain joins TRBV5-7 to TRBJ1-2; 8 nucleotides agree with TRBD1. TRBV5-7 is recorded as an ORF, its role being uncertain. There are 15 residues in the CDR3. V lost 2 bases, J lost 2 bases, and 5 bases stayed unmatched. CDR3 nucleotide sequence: TGTGCCAGCAGCTTCTACGGACAGGGAAACTATGGCTACACCTTC. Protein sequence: CASSFYGQGNYGYTF.

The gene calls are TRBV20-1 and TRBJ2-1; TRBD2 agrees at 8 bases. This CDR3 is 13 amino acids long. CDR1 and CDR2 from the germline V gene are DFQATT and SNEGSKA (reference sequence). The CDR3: CRGWTSLSNEQFF. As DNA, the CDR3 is TGCAGGGGTTGGACTAGCCTGAGCAATGAGCAGTTCTTC.

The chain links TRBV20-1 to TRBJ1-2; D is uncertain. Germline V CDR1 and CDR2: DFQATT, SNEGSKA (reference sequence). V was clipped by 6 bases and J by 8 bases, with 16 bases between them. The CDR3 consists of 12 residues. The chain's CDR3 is CSAQSAQEGYTF. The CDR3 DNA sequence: TGCAGTGCCCAAAGCGCCCAAGAGGGCTACACCTTC.

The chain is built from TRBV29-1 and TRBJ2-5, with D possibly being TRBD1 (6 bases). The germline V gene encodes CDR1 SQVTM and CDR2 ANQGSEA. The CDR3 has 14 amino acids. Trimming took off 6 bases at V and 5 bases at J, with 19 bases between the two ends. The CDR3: CSVNWDTLGETQYF. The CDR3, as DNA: TGCAGCGTGAACTGGGACACCTTGGGGGAGACCCAGTACTTC.

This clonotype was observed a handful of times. CDR3 sequence (DNA): TGTGCCAGCAGCTCTAAAGGGGCCAAGTACGAGCAGTACTTC. It translates to CASSSKGAKYEQYF. The chain employs TRBV7-9 and TRBJ2-7; D is possibly TRBD1 (5 bases). V was shortened by 4 bases and J by 4 bases, with 14 bases between the two germline ends. Germline V gene sequence: CDR1 SEHNR, CDR2 FQNEAQ (reference sequence). This CDR3 region has 14 residues.

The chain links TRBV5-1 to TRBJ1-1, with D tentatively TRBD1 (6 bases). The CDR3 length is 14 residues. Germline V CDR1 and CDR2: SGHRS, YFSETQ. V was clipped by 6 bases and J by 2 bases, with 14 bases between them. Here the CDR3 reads CASNTGGENTEAFF. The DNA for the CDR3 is TGCGCCAGCAACACCGGGGGCGAAAACACTGAAGCTTTCTTT.

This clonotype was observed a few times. CDR3: CASSFWGGELFF. For the CDR3, the DNA is TGTGCCAGCAGTTTTTGGGGCGGGGAGCTGTTTTTT. V gene TRBV12-3 or TRBV12-4 combines with J gene TRBJ2-2; D call uncertain. V was trimmed by 3 bases and J by 7 bases, leaving 6 bases between them. The CDR3 has 12 amino acids.

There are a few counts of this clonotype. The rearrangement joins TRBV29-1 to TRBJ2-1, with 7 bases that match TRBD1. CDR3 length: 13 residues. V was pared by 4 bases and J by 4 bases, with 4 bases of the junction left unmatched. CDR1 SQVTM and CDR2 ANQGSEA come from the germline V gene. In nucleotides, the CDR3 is TGCAGCGTTGGGGCAGGGGGATACAATGAGCAGTTCTTC. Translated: CSVGAGGYNEQFF.

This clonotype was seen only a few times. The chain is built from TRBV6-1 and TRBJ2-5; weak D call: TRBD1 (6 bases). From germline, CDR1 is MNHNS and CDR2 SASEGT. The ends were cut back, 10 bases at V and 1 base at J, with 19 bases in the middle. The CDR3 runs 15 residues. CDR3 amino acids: CAIPFLTGFQETQYF. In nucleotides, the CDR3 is TGTGCCATCCCCTTCCTGACAGGTTTCCAAGAGACCCAGTACTTC.

This CDR3 reads CSAREAQGSPQPQHF. CDR3 DNA sequence: TGCAGTGCTAGAGAGGCACAGGGTTCGCCTCAGCCCCAGCATTTT. V gene TRBV20-1 combines with J gene TRBJ1-5, with TRBD1 as a possible D gene (6 bases). Trimming took 0 bases from V and 6 from J, leaving 15 bases between them. The CDR3 is made up of 15 amino acids. CDR1 and CDR2 (germline): DFQATT, SNEGSKA (reference sequence).

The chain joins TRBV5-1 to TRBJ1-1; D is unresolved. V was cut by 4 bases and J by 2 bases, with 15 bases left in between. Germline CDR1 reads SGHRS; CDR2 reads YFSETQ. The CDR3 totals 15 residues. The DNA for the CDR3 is TGCGCCAGCAGCCTACAACGGCTCCAAAACACTGAAGCTTTCTTT. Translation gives CASSLQRLQNTEAFF.

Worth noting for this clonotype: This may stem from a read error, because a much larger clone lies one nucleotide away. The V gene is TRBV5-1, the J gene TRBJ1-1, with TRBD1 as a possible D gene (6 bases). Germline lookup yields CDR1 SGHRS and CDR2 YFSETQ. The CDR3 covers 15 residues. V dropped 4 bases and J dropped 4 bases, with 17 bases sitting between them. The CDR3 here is CASSQNGGGVTEAFF. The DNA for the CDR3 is TGCGCCAGCAGCCAGAACGGAGGGGGGGTCACTGAAGCTTTCTTT.

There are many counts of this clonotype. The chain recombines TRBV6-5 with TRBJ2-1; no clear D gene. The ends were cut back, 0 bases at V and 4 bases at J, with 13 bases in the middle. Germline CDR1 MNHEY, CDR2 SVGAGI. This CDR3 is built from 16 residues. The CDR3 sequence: CASSYSLRTAYNEQFF. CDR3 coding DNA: TGTGCCAGCAGTTACTCATTGAGGACCGCTTACAATGAGCAGTTCTTC.

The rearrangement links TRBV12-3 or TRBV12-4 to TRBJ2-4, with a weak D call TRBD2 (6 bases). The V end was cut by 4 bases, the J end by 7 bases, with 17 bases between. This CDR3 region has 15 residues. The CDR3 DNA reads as TGTGCCAGCAGTTATTCGACCCACGGAGGGAACATTCAGTACTTC. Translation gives CASSYSTHGGNIQYF.

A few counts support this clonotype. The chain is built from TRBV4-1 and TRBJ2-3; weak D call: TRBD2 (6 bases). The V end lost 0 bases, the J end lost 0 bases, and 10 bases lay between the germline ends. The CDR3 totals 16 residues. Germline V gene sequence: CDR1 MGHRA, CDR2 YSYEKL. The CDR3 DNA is TGCGCCAGCAGCCAAGATCCAGGACTAAGCACAGATACGCAGTATTTT. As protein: CASSQDPGLSTDTQYF.

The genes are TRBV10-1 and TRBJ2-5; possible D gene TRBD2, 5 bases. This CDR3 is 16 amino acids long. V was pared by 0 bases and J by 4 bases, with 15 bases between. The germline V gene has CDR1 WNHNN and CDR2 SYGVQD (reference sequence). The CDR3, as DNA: TGCGCCAGCAGTGAGTCGGCGGGTACGGCGGGAGAGACCCAGTACTTC. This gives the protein CASSESAGTAGETQYF.

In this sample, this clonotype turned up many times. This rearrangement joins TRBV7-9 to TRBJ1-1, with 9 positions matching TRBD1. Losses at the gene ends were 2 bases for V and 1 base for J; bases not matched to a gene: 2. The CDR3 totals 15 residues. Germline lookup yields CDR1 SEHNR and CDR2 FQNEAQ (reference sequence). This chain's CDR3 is CASSLLTGGNTEAFF. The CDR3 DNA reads TGTGCCAGCAGCTTACTGACAGGGGGGAACACTGAAGCTTTCTTT.

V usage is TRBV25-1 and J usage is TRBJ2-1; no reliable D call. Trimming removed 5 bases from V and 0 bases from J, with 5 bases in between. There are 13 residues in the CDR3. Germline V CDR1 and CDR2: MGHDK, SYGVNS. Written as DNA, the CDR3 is TGTGCCAGCAGTACCAACTCCTACAATGAGCAGTTCTTC. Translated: CASSTNSYNEQFF.